Following are 3 T cell receptor beta chains from one sample sequenced in a study of blood T cell repertoires in COVID-19. Sequenced by immunoSEQ multiplex PCR; TCRdb stores in-frame clones only, minus some. The sample carries approximately 160,000 clones, 65% to 85% recorded once. The material sequenced was PBMCs or T cells enriched from blood (not recorded which). These receptor sequences come from a woman in her forties or fifties in a cohort exposed to, infected with or recovered from COVID-19 (not recorded which).

The chain employs TRBV15 and TRBJ1-2, with TRBD1 as a possible D gene (6 bases). The length of the CDR3 is 12 residues. V gave up 3 bases and J gave up 4 bases, with 6 bases separating them. The germline V gene encodes CDR1 LNHNV and CDR2 YYDKDF (reference sequence). Here the CDR3 reads CATSRTGYGYTF. CDR3 DNA: TGTGCCACCAGCAGGACAGGCTATGGCTACACCTTC.

The genes are TRBV18 and TRBJ2-3, with 10 bases matching TRBD2. CDR1 and CDR2 (germline): KGHSH, LQKENI. The CDR3 is 14 residues long. CDR3 bases: TGTGCAACCGCCGGACTAGCGGGCACAGATACGCAGTATTTT. This codes for CATAGLAGTDTQYF. The whole variable domain, filled in from reference TRBV18 and TRBJ2-3, reads NAGVMQNPRHLVRRRGQEARLRCSPMKGHSHVYWYRQLPEEGLKFMVYLQKENIIDESGMPKERFSAEFPKEGPSILRIQQVVRGDSAAYFCATAGLAGTDTQYFGPGTRLTVL.

V usage is TRBV19 and J usage is TRBJ2-2; TRBD2 matches at 10 bases. The germline CDR1 and CDR2 sequences are LNHDA and SQIVND (reference sequence). V lost 7 bases and J lost 8; bases outside the gene matches: 10. This CDR3 comprises 15 residues. CDR3 in amino acids: CASNPGAGGPGELFF. In nucleotides, the CDR3 is TGTGCCAGTAACCCCGGAGCGGGAGGGCCTGGGGAGCTGTTTTTT.